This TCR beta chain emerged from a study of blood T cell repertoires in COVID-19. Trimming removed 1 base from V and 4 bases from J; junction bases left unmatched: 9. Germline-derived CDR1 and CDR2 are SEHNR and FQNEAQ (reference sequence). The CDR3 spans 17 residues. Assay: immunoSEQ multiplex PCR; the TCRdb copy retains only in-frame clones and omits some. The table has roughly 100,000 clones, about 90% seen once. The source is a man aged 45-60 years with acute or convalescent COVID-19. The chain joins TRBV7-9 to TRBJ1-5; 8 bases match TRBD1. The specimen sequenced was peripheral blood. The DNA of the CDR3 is TGTGCCAGCAGCTTAGGATCGACAGGGGCGGTAAATCAGCCCCAGCATTTT. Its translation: CASSLGSTGAVNQPQHF.